The 28 T cell receptor beta chains presented below share a single source sample, sequenced in a study of cytomegalovirus exposure and HLA in healthy donors. Primers included in the PCR were 60 Vbeta and 13 Jbeta primers. Repertoires were generated with immunoSEQ multiplex PCR, while TCRdb's copy carries only in-frame clones and drops some. The table lists under 250,000 clones, about 83% of them singletons, with 1.3% in the top ten. Specimen: PBMCs. The source is a human donor in good health.

This sequence joins TRBV6-1 and TRBJ2-2, with 11 bases fitting TRBD2. With V trimmed by 6 bases and J by 5 bases, 5 bases remained unmatched. The CDR3 is made up of 15 amino acids. Germline CDR1 is MNHNS and CDR2 is SASEGT. In nucleotides, the CDR3 is TGTGCCAGCAGAAGACTAGCGGGGAGGACCGGGGAGCTGTTTTTT. Its translation is CASRRLAGRTGELFF.

This clone was observed a handful of times. This chain joins TRBV27 and TRBJ2-6; D call uncertain. Germline V gene lookup returns CDR1 MNHEY and CDR2 SMNVEV (reference sequence). With 6 bases removed from V and 0 bases from J, the gap between germline ends came to 6 bases. This CDR3 is 14 amino acids long. The CDR3 sequence: CASRSLSGANVLTF. Here the CDR3 DNA reads TGTGCCAGCAGAAGCCTCTCTGGGGCCAACGTCCTGACTTTC.

The gene calls are TRBV6-5 and TRBJ2-7, with TRBD1 as a possible D gene (5 bases). The CDR3 consists of 12 residues. Trimming took 6 bases from V and 3 from J, leaving 9 bases between them. The germline V gene has CDR1 MNHEY and CDR2 SVGAGI. CDR3 loop: CASRDGHYEQYF. In nucleotides, the CDR3 is TGTGCCAGCAGGGACGGACACTACGAGCAGTACTTC.

J is TRBJ1-1 and V is TRBV14, with D hard to call. The CDR3 totals 12 residues. CDR1 SGHDN and CDR2 FVKESK come from the germline V gene. The V gene lost 4 bases and the J gene lost 11 bases, with 14 bases spanning the gap. CDR3 DNA: TGTGCCAGCAGCCTATCCCTAAGTATTGCTTTCTTT. Protein product: CASSLSLSIAFF. Together with reference TRBV14 and TRBJ1-1, the CDR3 gives the full variable domain: EAGVTQFPSHSVIEKGQTVTLRCDPISGHDNLYWYRRVMGKEIKFLLHFVKESKQDESGMPNNRFLAERTGGTYSTLKVQPAELEDSGVYFCASSLSLSIAFFGQGTRLTVV.

V usage is TRBV2 and J usage is TRBJ2-3; 8 positions match TRBD2. Germline V gene sequence: CDR1 SNHLY, CDR2 FYNNEI. J gave up 2 bases and V 7 bases, and 5 bases lay outside the gene matches. The CDR3 is 14 amino acids. The CDR3 spells CASTRLAITDTQYF. The CDR3, as DNA: TGTGCCAGCACCCGACTAGCGATCACAGATACGCAGTATTTT. Full variable domain (rest looked up from reference TRBV2 and TRBJ2-3): EPEVTQTPSHQVTQMGQEVILRCVPISNHLYFYWYRQILGQKVEFLVSFYNNEISEKSEIFDDQFSVERPDGSNFTLKIRSTKLEDSAMYFCASTRLAITDTQYFGPGTRLTVL.

The genes are TRBV6-5 and TRBJ2-2; D not resolved. This CDR3 comprises 13 residues. Germline V gives CDR1 MNHEY, CDR2 SVGAGI. V lost 0 bases to trimming and J lost 8 bases, with 7 bases between them. In nucleotides, the CDR3 is TGTGCCAGCAGTTACTCGTTCCCGGGGGAGCTGTTTTTT. It yields the protein CASSYSFPGELFF.

The V gene is TRBV7-3, the J gene TRBJ2-2; TRBD2 matches at 13 bases. The germline V gene has CDR1 SGHTA and CDR2 FQGTGA. The CDR3 is made up of 17 amino acids. Germline trimming cut 5 bases from V and 5 bases from J; bases unmatched to any gene: 8. The CDR3: CASSPGLAGVKTGELFF. The CDR3 DNA is TGTGCCAGCAGCCCCGGACTAGCGGGAGTAAAAACCGGGGAGCTGTTTTTT.

V gene TRBV4-2 combines with J gene TRBJ2-7; weak D call: TRBD2 (5 bases). The germline V and J ends were trimmed by 0 bases and 5 bases, with 17 bases remaining between them. Germline-derived CDR1 and CDR2 are LGHNA and YNFKEQ. This CDR3 region has 16 residues. The CDR3 sequence: CASSQDLSGREDEQYF. In DNA, the CDR3 is TGTGCCAGCAGCCAAGATCTGTCCGGACGGGAAGACGAGCAGTACTTC.

The gene calls are TRBV10-1 and TRBJ2-3, with TRBD2 identical over 8 bases. The junction had 10 bases not matched to a gene; V was cut back by 3 bases and J by 2 bases. Germline-derived CDR1 and CDR2 are WNHNN and SYGVQD (reference sequence). This CDR3 is built from 17 residues. CDR3 in DNA: TGCGCCAGCAGTGACTGTATTGGTAGCGGGAACACAGATACGCAGTATTTT. Translated: CASSDCIGSGNTDTQYF.

The chain recombines TRBV7-2 with TRBJ2-3; 7 positions match TRBD1. The germline gives CDR1 SGHTA, CDR2 FQGNSA. V was pared by 4 bases and J by 3 bases, with 7 bases of the junction left unmatched. The CDR3 is 15 amino acids. CDR3 DNA sequence: TGTGCCAGCAGCTCCCAGACAGGGAATACAGATACGCAGTATTTT. Translated: CASSSQTGNTDTQYF. The entire variable domain, with the rest obtained from reference TRBV7-2 and TRBJ2-3, is as follows: GAGVSQSPSNKVTEKGKDVELRCDPISGHTALYWYRQSLGQGLEFLIYFQGNSAPDKSGLPSDRFSAERTGGSVSTLTIQRTQQEDSAVYLCASSSQTGNTDTQYFGPGTRLTVL.

The count of this clone is one. The CDR3 protein is CASSNNYEQYF. CDR3 DNA: TGTGCCAGCTCAAACAACTACGAGCAGTACTTC. This chain connects TRBV18 to TRBJ2-7; D ambiguous. Deletions cut 5 bases from V and 3 bases from J, with 5 bases between. Germline CDR1 reads KGHSH; CDR2 reads LQKENI. CDR3 length equals 11 residues.

This rearrangement joins TRBV13 to TRBJ2-5, with TRBD2 matching 12 bases. There are 18 residues in the CDR3. The V segment lost 1 base and the J segment 4 bases; nucleotides outside the gene matches: 10. CDR1 and CDR2 from the germline V gene are PRHDT and FYEKMQ (reference sequence). DNA for the CDR3: TGTGCCAGCAGCTTAGCGGGGCGACTAGCGGGAGCCTCAGAGACCCAGTACTTC. Its translation: CASSLAGRLAGASETQYF.

The chain uses TRBV10-3 and TRBJ2-5; the D gene is possibly TRBD1 (6 bases). The V end was cut by 4 bases, the J end by 1 base, with 13 bases between. The CDR3 totals 15 residues. The germline CDR1 and CDR2 sequences are ENHRY and SYGVKD. The CDR3 loop reads CAISGSRGIQETQYF. The CDR3 nucleotides read TGTGCCATCAGTGGTTCCAGGGGAATCCAAGAGACCCAGTACTTC.

This sequence joins TRBV6-1 and TRBJ2-5; 9 nucleotides line up with TRBD2. Germline assignment: CDR1 MNHNS and CDR2 SASEGT. The J segment lost 5 bases and the V segment lost 6 bases, leaving 7 bases of the junction unmatched. The CDR3 covers 14 residues. CDR3: CASRRGSGSETQYF. CDR3 sequence (DNA): TGTGCCAGCAGGCGGGGTAGCGGGAGCGAGACCCAGTACTTC.

The rearrangement uses TRBV6-6 and TRBJ1-3; 8 bases align to TRBD1. V shed 6 bases, J shed 4 bases, and the junction held 11 bases outside the gene matches. Germline-derived CDR1 and CDR2 are MNHNY and SVGAGI (reference sequence). CDR3 length: 16 amino acids. The CDR3, as DNA: TGTGCCAGCAGGCCTACCAGGGGGCTGGGGGGAAACACCATATATTTT. This sequence encodes CASRPTRGLGGNTIYF.

The chain recombines TRBV2 with TRBJ1-1, with 9 bases fitting TRBD1. V lost 6 bases, J lost 4 bases, and 6 bases stayed unmatched. In germline, CDR1 is SNHLY, CDR2 FYNNEI. CDR3 length equals 14 residues. CDR3 nucleotides: TGTGCCAGCAGGGGGACAGGGTTAACCACTGAAGCTTTCTTT. It specifies CASRGTGLTTEAFF.

The chain has TRBV27 and TRBJ2-7; the match to TRBD1 covers 11 bases. The junction had 4 bases not matched to a gene; V was cut back by 5 bases and J by 4 bases. The CDR3 length is 14 residues. From germline, CDR1 is MNHEY and CDR2 SMNVEV (reference sequence). The CDR3 loop reads CASSRGTGGYEQYF. As DNA, the CDR3 is TGTGCCAGCAGTAGGGGGACAGGGGGTTACGAGCAGTACTTC.

J is TRBJ1-3 and V is TRBV2; D possibly corresponds to TRBD1 (6 bases). The germline CDR1 and CDR2 sequences are SNHLY and FYNNEI. The length of the CDR3 is 15 residues. Trimming removed 0 bases at V and 0 bases at J, with 6 bases between. This chain's CDR3 is CASSEARGSGNTIYF. The CDR3 nucleotides read TGTGCCAGCAGTGAAGCCAGGGGCTCTGGAAACACCATATATTTT.

CDR3: CASSLVPGEQYF. The CDR3 DNA reads as TGTGCCAGCAGCTTAGTACCGGGGGAGCAGTACTTC. The chain joins TRBV7-9 to TRBJ2-7; maybe TRBD2 (5 bases). V was pared by 1 base and J by 7 bases, with 8 bases between. The CDR3 is made up of 12 amino acids. CDR1 SEHNR and CDR2 FQNEAQ come from the germline V gene (reference sequence).

This clone was recorded only once. The chain has TRBV4-1 and TRBJ2-5; 13 nucleotides match TRBD2. Losses at the gene ends were 5 bases for V and 5 bases for J; bases not matched to a gene: 14. The CDR3 is made up of 18 amino acids. Germline assignment: CDR1 MGHRA and CDR2 YSYEKL. The CDR3, as DNA: TGCGCCAGCAGCTCCCCGCTCTATACTAGCGGGAGGGCGGAGACCCAGTACTTC. Protein product: CASSSPLYTSGRAETQYF.

The V gene is TRBV21-1, the J gene TRBJ2-6; the table's D call TRBD1 went unverified against the DNA. TRBV21-1 is classified as a pseudogene. This CDR3 is 19 amino acids long. CDR3 region: CASSKARAGGGTGANVLTF. The CDR3 region has the DNA TGTGCCAGCAGCAAAGCGAGGGCAGGGGGTGGAACTGGGGCCAACGTCCTGACTTTC.

This clone was observed once. This same CDR3 is encoded by further DNA sequences in the sample. The rearrangement links TRBV19 to TRBJ2-5; 9 bases map to TRBD1. The CDR3 length is 14 residues. J lost 2 bases, V lost 5 bases, and 3 bases had no gene match. Germline CDR1 and CDR2: LNHDA and SQIVND (reference sequence). The CDR3 reads CASSLQGAQETQYF. The CDR3 nucleotides read TGTGCCAGTAGTTTACAGGGGGCTCAAGAGACCCAGTACTTC.

This clone was detected a few times. The chain has TRBV29-1 and TRBJ1-2; 8 bases align to TRBD1. V lost 5 bases and J lost 4; bases outside the gene matches: 6. Per germline, CDR1 SQVTM and CDR2 ANQGSEA. This CDR3 is built from 13 residues. The CDR3 protein is CSVSRGQGYGYTF. In DNA form, the CDR3 reads TGCAGCGTTTCCAGGGGGCAGGGCTATGGCTACACCTTC. The full variable domain, rest sourced from reference TRBV29-1 and TRBJ1-2, is SAVISQKPSRDICQRGTSLTIQCQVDSQVTMMFWYRQQPGQSLTLIATANQGSEATYESGFVIDKFPISRPNLTFSTLTVSNMSPEDSSIYLCSVSRGQGYGYTFGSGTRLTVV.

This rearrangement joins TRBV6-5 to TRBJ2-1; the match to TRBD1 covers 10 bases. CDR3 length: 15 residues. Germline V gene lookup returns CDR1 MNHEY and CDR2 SVGAGI. The trim removed 5 bases at V and 4 bases at J, leaving 5 bases unmatched. The CDR3 DNA follows: TGTGCCAGCAGTAAACCGGGACAGGGGTACAATGAGCAGTTCTTC. Its translation: CASSKPGQGYNEQFF.

The J gene is TRBJ2-1, the V gene TRBV11-2; TRBD2 agrees at 9 bases. The CDR3 is 16 amino acids. With V trimmed by 6 bases and J by 0 bases, 6 bases remained unmatched. Germline V lookup: CDR1 SGHAT, CDR2 FQNNGV. The CDR3 nucleotides read TGTGCCAGCAGGTCACTTAGCGGGAGCTCCTACAATGAGCAGTTCTTC. Its translation is CASRSLSGSSYNEQFF.

This chain connects TRBV4-2 to TRBJ1-2; D is uncertain. V lost 0 bases and J 8 bases, leaving 13 bases between the germline ends. CDR1 is LGHNA and CDR2 is YNFKEQ in the germline V gene. The CDR3 loop spans 14 amino acids. The CDR3 protein is CASSQDLLTGGYTF. CDR3 coding DNA: TGTGCCAGCAGCCAAGACTTACTTACGGGGGGCTACACCTTC.

The chain combines TRBV7-3 with TRBJ2-2; D is perhaps TRBD2 (6 bases). In germline, CDR1 is SGHTA, CDR2 FQGTGA. This CDR3 is 12 amino acids long. Between the trimmed V and J ends, which lost 11 bases and 1 base, there was a span of 8 bases. The CDR3 region has the DNA TGTGCCGGGGGAGGGAACACCGGGGAGCTGTTTTTT. This translates into CAGGGNTGELFF.

The rearrangement links TRBV18 to TRBJ1-4, with 7 bases that match TRBD1. The junction had 6 bases not matched to a gene; V was cut back by 2 bases and J by 0 bases. CDR1 is KGHSH and CDR2 is LQKENI in the germline V gene. This CDR3 comprises 17 residues. CDR3 DNA: TGTGCCAGCTCACCAGTCAGGGGGACTGCAACTAATGAAAAACTGTTTTTT. Its translation: CASSPVRGTATNEKLFF.